What follows are 25 T cell receptor beta chains derived from one specimen sequenced in a study of blood T cell dynamics during melanoma immunotherapy. As to time point: pre-treatment baseline. Libraries were prepared by immunoSEQ multiplex PCR; TCRdb keeps only in-frame clonotypes and omits some of them. Counted here are 8,600 or so clones, approximately 77% occurring once; the ten biggest clones make up around 1.2%. The source was blood, collected from a patient treated with checkpoint blockade. All receptors come from a human donor with melanoma.

In its sample, this clone was seen a few times. The same CDR3 arises from other DNA sequences in this sample as well. The chain joins TRBV5-1 to TRBJ1-1, with D hard to call. The V end was cut by 3 bases, the J end by 1 base, with 7 bases between. The CDR3 has 13 residues. Looked up from germline, CDR1 is SGHRS and CDR2 is YFSETQ. CDR3 protein: CASSSGPNTEAFF. CDR3 sequence (DNA): TGCGCCAGCAGCTCGGGCCCGAACACTGAAGCTTTCTTT. The full variable domain, in which reference TRBV5-1 and TRBJ1-1 provide the parts outside the CDR3, is KAGVTQTPRYLIKTRGQQVTLSCSPISGHRSVSWYQQTPGQGLQFLFEYFSETQRNKGNFPGRFSGRQFSNSRSEMNVSTLELGDSALYLCASSSGPNTEAFFGQGTRLTVV.

The chain uses TRBV5-1 and TRBJ1-2; no definite D call. V dropped 6 bases and J dropped 1 base, with 13 bases sitting between them. Germline CDR1 is SGHRS and CDR2 is YFSETQ. This CDR3 region has 14 residues. For the CDR3, the DNA is TGCGCCAGCAACCCGGACGGTAATAACTATGGCTACACCTTC. It yields the protein CASNPDGNNYGYTF.

The chain is built from TRBV9 and TRBJ2-2; TRBD1 matches at 7 bases. This CDR3 has 15 amino acids. The trim removed 2 bases at V and 0 bases at J, leaving 1 base unmatched. Germline V CDR1 and CDR2: SGDLS, YYNGEE. The CDR3 region has the DNA TGTGCCAGCAGCGTTCAGGGGGCGAACACCGGGGAGCTGTTTTTT. It specifies CASSVQGANTGELFF.

This CDR3 is CASSPTRTYEQYF. The CDR3, as DNA: TGTGCCAGCTCACCAACAAGAACCTACGAGCAGTACTTC. The chain uses TRBV18 and TRBJ2-5; no clear D gene. The end of the DNA is better explained by TRBJ2-7, so the J call may be wrong. The CDR3 consists of 13 residues. Germline V gene sequence: CDR1 KGHSH, CDR2 LQKENI.

The chain combines TRBV7-9 with TRBJ1-1; D possibly corresponds to TRBD1 (6 bases). Trimming pared 1 base from V and 0 bases from J, leaving 9 bases between. The CDR3 has 15 amino acids. Looked up from germline, CDR1 is SEHNR and CDR2 is FQNEAQ (reference sequence). The CDR3 nucleotides are TGTGCCAGCAGCTTAGGGGGGCACATGAACACTGAAGCTTTCTTT. This translates into CASSLGGHMNTEAFF.

This clone was detected only a few times. CDR3 nucleotide sequence: TGTGCCAGCAGTCAGACAGGATTCAGCACTGAAGCTTTCTTT. Amino acid sequence: CASSQTGFSTEAFF. This sequence joins TRBV28 and TRBJ1-1; D might be TRBD1 (6 bases). Germline-derived CDR1 and CDR2 are MDHEN and SYDVKM. The CDR3 length is 14 residues. Trimming pared 5 bases from V and 4 bases from J, leaving 14 bases between.

This clone showed up just once. This sequence joins TRBV6-1 and TRBJ2-7, with D uncertain. Germline lookup yields CDR1 MNHNS and CDR2 SASEGT. V was clipped by 1 base and J by 0 bases, with 10 bases between them. The CDR3 extends over 15 amino acids. DNA for the CDR3: TGTGCCAGCAGTGAAGTGCCAGAGAGCTCCTACGAGCAGTACTTC. Amino acid sequence: CASSEVPESSYEQYF.

J is TRBJ2-3 and V is TRBV11-2, with D perhaps TRBD1 (5 bases). V was clipped by 3 bases and J by 2 bases, with 9 bases between them. Germline CDR1 SGHAT, CDR2 FQNNGV. CDR3 length: 14 residues. CDR3 residues: CASSFLQDTDTQYF. CDR3 nucleotides: TGTGCCAGCAGCTTTCTACAGGACACAGATACGCAGTATTTT.

The chain joins TRBV7-2 to TRBJ1-1, with no clear D. The germline V gene has CDR1 SGHTA and CDR2 FQGNSA. The CDR3 is 14 residues long. V was trimmed by 7 bases and J by 4 bases, leaving 16 bases between them. The CDR3 region is CASKNTEAGTEAFF. CDR3 sequence (DNA): TGTGCCAGCAAGAACACCGAAGCAGGCACTGAAGCTTTCTTT.

This chain links TRBV4-3 with TRBJ2-7, with 12 bases identical to TRBD1. Trimming took 3 bases from V and 3 from J; bases not matched to a gene: 3. Germline values: CDR1 LGHNA, CDR2 YSLEER. This CDR3 is 15 amino acids long. The CDR3 here is CASSQGQGASYEQYF. The CDR3 DNA follows: TGCGCCAGCAGCCAGGGACAGGGGGCCAGCTACGAGCAGTACTTC.

This rearrangement joins TRBV6-5 to TRBJ2-7, with 7 bases fitting TRBD1. Germline lookup yields CDR1 MNHEY and CDR2 SVGAGI. V gave up 6 bases and J gave up 5 bases; unmatched junction bases: 7. The CDR3 runs to 13 residues. DNA of the CDR3: TGTGCCAGCAGACTGGGACAGTTCAACGAGCAGTACTTC. This gives the protein CASRLGQFNEQYF.

Only a few counts were recorded for this clone. The V call is TRBV5-1, the J call TRBJ2-2, with D possibly matching TRBD2 (6 bases). This CDR3 is 14 amino acids long. Germline lookup yields CDR1 SGHRS and CDR2 YFSETQ. Trimming pared 5 bases from V and 5 bases from J, leaving 13 bases between. DNA of the CDR3: TGCGCCAGCAGTAGGCGAAGCGGGACCGGGGAGCTGTTTTTT. Protein product: CASSRRSGTGELFF.

V usage is TRBV5-8 and J usage is TRBJ1-5; D is uncertain. The germline gives CDR1 SGHTS, CDR2 YDEGEE. V lost 0 bases to trimming and J lost 3 bases, with 13 bases between them. CDR3 length equals 16 residues. CDR3 region: CASSLDGTRTNQPQHF. The CDR3 DNA sequence: TGTGCCAGCAGCTTGGATGGTACAAGAACCAATCAGCCCCAGCATTTT.

V is TRBV25-1 and J is TRBJ2-7; 9 nucleotides match TRBD1. Germline values: CDR1 MGHDK, CDR2 SYGVNS. J gave up 6 bases and V 3 bases, and 9 bases lay outside the gene matches. The CDR3 spans 15 residues. The CDR3 nucleotides are TGTGCCAGCAGTGATTCCGGGGACAGGGTCGGCGAGCAGTACTTC. Translation gives CASSDSGDRVGEQYF.

The chain employs TRBV18 and TRBJ1-5, with D unclear. There are 13 residues in the CDR3. The germline V gene encodes CDR1 KGHSH and CDR2 LQKENI. Trimming left V 2 bases short and J 1 base short, with 3 bases between. In DNA form, the CDR3 reads TGTGCCAGCTCACCAGGGAGCAATCAGCCCCAGCATTTT. Its translation: CASSPGSNQPQHF.

The CDR3 here is CASSNALAGKYTDTQYF. CDR3 in DNA: TGTGCCAGTAGTAATGCCCTAGCGGGGAAATACACAGATACGCAGTATTTT. The chain joins TRBV19 to TRBJ2-3; TRBD2 aligns across 9 bases. The CDR3 length is 17 residues. CDR1 is LNHDA and CDR2 is SQIVND in the germline V gene (reference sequence). With 4 bases clipped from V and 2 bases from J, the junction kept 10 bases outside the gene matches.

J is TRBJ2-1 and V is TRBV6-1; possibly TRBD1 for D (6 bases). There are 15 residues in the CDR3. Looked up from germline, CDR1 is MNHNS and CDR2 is SASEGT. Deletions cut 3 bases from V and 0 bases from J, with 9 bases between. CDR3 sequence: CASSEETGSYNEQFF. The CDR3 DNA sequence: TGTGCCAGCAGTGAGGAGACAGGCTCCTACAATGAGCAGTTCTTC.

The gene calls are TRBV9 and TRBJ2-7; no firm D call. The CDR3 consists of 14 residues. Germline V gives CDR1 SGDLS, CDR2 YYNGEE. With 0 bases removed from V and 2 bases from J, the gap between germline ends came to 9 bases. The CDR3 is CASSVEVLPYEQYF. CDR3 DNA: TGTGCCAGCAGCGTAGAGGTACTGCCCTACGAGCAGTACTTC.

The rearrangement uses TRBV6-1 and TRBJ2-7, with unresolved D. The length of the CDR3 is 13 residues. Trimming pared 3 bases from V and 0 bases from J, leaving 6 bases between. CDR1 and CDR2 from the germline V gene are MNHNS and SASEGT. This CDR3 is CASSDRVSYEQYF. The CDR3 DNA sequence: TGTGCCAGCAGTGACCGCGTCTCCTACGAGCAGTACTTC.

This rearrangement joins TRBV7-9 to TRBJ2-5, with D hard to call. Per the germline V gene, CDR1 is SEHNR and CDR2 is FQNEAQ (reference sequence). This CDR3 has 12 residues. Trimming left V 5 bases short and J 11 bases short, with 15 bases between. The CDR3 reads CASSQDVGRQYF. In DNA form, the CDR3 reads TGTGCCAGCAGCCAAGACGTAGGACGGCAGTACTTC. The full variable domain, its missing parts supplied by reference TRBV7-9 and TRBJ2-5, is DTGVSQNPRHKITKRGQNVTFRCDPISEHNRLYWYRQTLGQGPEFLTYFQNEAQLEKSRLLSDRFSAERPKGSFSTLEIQRTEQGDSAMYLCASSQDVGRQYFGPGTRLLVL.

The chain employs TRBV5-1 and TRBJ1-1; D gene ambiguous. CDR3 length equals 13 residues. CDR1 is SGHRS, CDR2 YFSETQ, per germline. Trimming removed 4 bases at V and 2 bases at J, with 9 bases between. This CDR3 is CASSLRTNTEAFF. CDR3 sequence (DNA): TGCGCCAGCAGCCTACGGACCAACACTGAAGCTTTCTTT. The full variable domain, in which reference TRBV5-1 and TRBJ1-1 provide the parts outside the CDR3, is KAGVTQTPRYLIKTRGQQVTLSCSPISGHRSVSWYQQTPGQGLQFLFEYFSETQRNKGNFPGRFSGRQFSNSRSEMNVSTLELGDSALYLCASSLRTNTEAFFGQGTRLTVV.

This clone has only one observation. The gene calls are TRBV7-2 and TRBJ2-5; D possibly corresponds to TRBD1 (5 bases). V lost 7 bases to trimming and J lost 4 bases, with 16 bases between them. The germline gives CDR1 SGHTA, CDR2 FQGNSA. This CDR3 is built from 14 residues. The CDR3 here is CASTLVGLGETQYF. Here the CDR3 DNA reads TGTGCCAGCACCCTTGTGGGGCTGGGAGAGACCCAGTACTTC.

The chain couples TRBV27 to TRBJ1-5; D gene uncertain. V was cut by 3 bases and J by 4 bases, with 10 bases left in between. CDR3 length: 14 amino acids. Germline lookup yields CDR1 MNHEY and CDR2 SMNVEV (reference sequence). CDR3 bases: TGTGCCAGCAGTTTTCGGGGTTCTAATCAGCCCCAGCATTTT. Its translation is CASSFRGSNQPQHF.

CDR3 bases: TGTGCCAGCAGCTCCGGACTAGCGGGGGGGGAGACCCAGTACTTC. Protein: CASSSGLAGGETQYF. V gene TRBV7-2 combines with J gene TRBJ2-5, with 15 bases identical to TRBD2. After removal of 4 bases from V and 5 bases from J, the junction contained 2 bases not matched to a gene. Per the germline V gene, CDR1 is SGHTA and CDR2 is FQGNSA. The CDR3 sequence is 15 residues long.

V is TRBV7-9 and J is TRBJ2-5; the match to TRBD2 covers 14 bases. J gave up 5 bases and V 5 bases, and 10 bases lay outside the gene matches. The CDR3 runs 17 residues. The germline V gene encodes CDR1 SEHNR and CDR2 FQNEAQ (reference sequence). The CDR3 DNA follows: TGTGCCAGCAGCCTTGGGACTAGCGGGAGTCGGGGGGAGACCCAGTACTTC. Protein: CASSLGTSGSRGETQYF.